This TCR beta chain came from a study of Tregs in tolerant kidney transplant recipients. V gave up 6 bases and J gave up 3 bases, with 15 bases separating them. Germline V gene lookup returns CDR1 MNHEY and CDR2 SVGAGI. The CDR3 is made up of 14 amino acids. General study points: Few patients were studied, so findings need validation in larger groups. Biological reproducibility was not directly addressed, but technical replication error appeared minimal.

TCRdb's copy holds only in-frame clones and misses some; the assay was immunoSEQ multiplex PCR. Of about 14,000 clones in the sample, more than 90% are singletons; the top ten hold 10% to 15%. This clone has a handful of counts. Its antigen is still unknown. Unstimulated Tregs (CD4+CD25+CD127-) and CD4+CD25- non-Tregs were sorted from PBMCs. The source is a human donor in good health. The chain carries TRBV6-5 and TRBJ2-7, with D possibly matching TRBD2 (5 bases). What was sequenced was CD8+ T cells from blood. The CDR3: CASSPQLGNYEQYF. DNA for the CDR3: TGTGCCAGCAGCCCCCAACTAGGAAACTACGAGCAGTACTTC.